The subject of this entry is one T cell receptor (beta chain). The data belong to a study of shared clonotypes between healthy human individuals. This table comes from immunoSEQ multiplex PCR, and its TCRdb copy is limited to in-frame clones, with some not included. The sample holds 1.4 million or so clones, just under 99% seen once. There are 13 residues in the CDR3. Looked up from germline, CDR1 is MNHEY and CDR2 is SVGAGI. V lost 6 bases, J lost 2 bases, and 3 bases stayed unmatched. The source is a man under 40 in good health. The source material was naive CD4+ T cells sorted from blood. Subset noted: CD45RA+ positively selected. The gene calls are TRBV6-5 and TRBJ2-7; 8 nucleotides align to TRBD2. The CDR3 DNA reads as TGTGCCAGCAGGAGCGGGAGACCCTACGAGCAGTACTTC. Residues: CASRSGRPYEQYF.